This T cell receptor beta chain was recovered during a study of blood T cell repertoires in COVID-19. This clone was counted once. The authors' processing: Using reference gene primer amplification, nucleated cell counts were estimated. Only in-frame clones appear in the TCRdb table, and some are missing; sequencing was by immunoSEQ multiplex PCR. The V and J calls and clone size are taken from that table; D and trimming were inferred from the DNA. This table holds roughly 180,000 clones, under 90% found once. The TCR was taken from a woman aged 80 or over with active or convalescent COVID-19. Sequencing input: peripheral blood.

CDR3 sequence: CATSDPGDPESNEQFF. The DNA for the CDR3 is TGTGCCACCAGTGATCCAGGGGATCCCGAATCCAATGAGCAGTTCTTC. V usage is TRBV24-1 and J usage is TRBJ2-1; possibly TRBD1 for D (6 bases). Germline V CDR1 and CDR2: KGHDR, SFDVKD. The V gene lost 3 bases and the J gene lost 6 bases, with 17 bases spanning the gap. This CDR3 has 16 amino acids.